The present entry profiles one T cell receptor beta chain with its context. Its antigen is undetermined. The germline CDR1 and CDR2 sequences are SGHKS and YYEKEE (reference sequence). V was trimmed by 0 bases and J by 3 bases, leaving 10 bases between them. CDR3 length: 15 amino acids. This sample was included in a study of vaccination effects on CD4 cells after COVID-19. Turning to the study itself: The post-vaccine samples were taken, at the median, 72 days after the second dose.

Before any sequencing was done, the ViraFEST assay used viral peptide pools to expand antigen-specific CD4+ T cells. Following 10 days of culture, CD4+ T cells were isolated. Subjects were given two BNT162b2 or mRNA-1273 vaccine doses. PBMC were cultured at approximately 2 million per well with about 10 IU/ml IL-2 and around 10 ug/ml peptides. Data came from immunoSEQ multiplex PCR; TCRdb stores just in-frame clones and leaves some out. The sample holds some 61,000 clones; 76% are singletons and the top ten take approximately 0.95%. The chain carries TRBV5-5 and TRBJ1-5, with D unresolved. The sequence was obtained from a human donor who received a COVID-19 vaccine. Here the sequenced sample was CD4+ T cells from PBMCs cultured with HCoV-OC43 spike peptides, taken after COVID-19 vaccination. The subset: HCoV-OC43 spike overlapping peptide pool stimulation. In nucleotides, the CDR3 is TGTGCCAGCAGCTTGGCAGTTACGTCCAATCAGCCCCAGCATTTT. Its translation is CASSLAVTSNQPQHF.